A selection of T cell receptor beta chains follows, all from one sample in a study of T cells after yellow fever vaccination. One entry per CDR3 protein results from TCRdb running MiXCR on the 5' RACE reads. The sample carries fewer than 400,000 distinct CDR3 sequences, around 6.5% recorded once. This material consisted of PBMCs, taken 5 days after the yellow fever booster vaccination. The receptors here all came from a man aged 25 to 45 who received the YFV17D yellow fever vaccine. Each CDR3 is given with its conserved first and last residue. D genes are given only for firm matches. Size is stated for part of the rows, as once, few or many counts, or as a class when the clone is expanded.

D: TRBD1
V: TRBV12-3/TRBV12-4
size: NA
J: TRBJ1-2
DNA: TGTGCCAGCAGTCCTGGGACAGGGTGGGGGGCTGGCTACACCTTC
CDR3: CASSPGTGWGAGYTF

D: NA
V: TRBV20-1
size: many
J: TRBJ1-5
DNA: TGCAGTGCTAGTGACGGTCAGCCCCAGCATTTT
CDR3: CSASDGQPQHF

D: TRBD2
V: TRBV20-1
size: NA
J: TRBJ2-2
DNA: TGCAGTGCTAGAGATTTTAGCGGGGTGAACACCGGGGGGCTGTTTTTT
CDR3: CSARDFSGVNTGGLFF

D: NA
V: TRBV28
size: many
J: TRBJ1-2
DNA: TGTGCCAGCAGTTTATCCATCCACTATGGCTACACCTTC
CDR3: CASSLSIHYGYTF

D: TRBD2
V: TRBV2
size: few
J: TRBJ2-2
DNA: TGTGCCAGCAGTGTTAGACTAGCTGGAACGACCGGGGAGCTGTTTTTT
CDR3: CASSVRLAGTTGELFF

D: NA
V: TRBV5-1
size: many
J: TRBJ2-3
DNA: TGCGCCAGCAGCTCCCCGGGCACAGATACGCAGTATTTT
CDR3: CASSSPGTDTQYF

D: NA
V: TRBV18
size: NA
J: TRBJ1-1
DNA: TGTGCCAGCTCACCAGGGGTTTCCAACACTGAAGCTTTCTTT
CDR3: CASSPGVSNTEAFF

D: NA
V: TRBV12-3/TRBV12-4
size: many
J: TRBJ2-2
DNA: TGTGCCAGCAGTTTAATCGGGGAACTGTTTTTT
CDR3: CASSLIGELFF

D: TRBD2
V: TRBV20-1
size: few
J: TRBJ2-3
DNA: TGCAGTTTTCCTAGCGGAGGCACAGATACGCAGTATTTT
CDR3: CSFPSGGTDTQYF

D: NA
V: TRBV6-2/TRBV6-3
size: many
J: TRBJ2-1
DNA: TGTGCCAGCAGTTACTTGTACGACAATGAGCAGTTCTTC
CDR3: CASSYLYDNEQFF

D: NA
V: TRBV4-3
size: few
J: TRBJ2-1
DNA: TGCGCCAGCAGCCAAGAGGACGTGCGTAGCTCCTACAATGAGCAGTTCTTC
CDR3: CASSQEDVRSSYNEQFF

D: NA
V: TRBV6-2/TRBV6-3
size: NA
J: TRBJ2-5
DNA: TGTGCCAGCACTACCGGAAAGACCCAGTACTTC
CDR3: CASTTGKTQYF

D: NA
V: TRBV6-5
size: NA
J: TRBJ1-1
DNA: TGTGCCAGCAGTTACGGGGGGTTCAACACTGAAGCTTTCTTT
CDR3: CASSYGGFNTEAFF

D: TRBD1
V: TRBV29-1
size: NA
J: TRBJ2-1
DNA: TGCAGCGTTGGTTTGACAGGGGGCTGGGATGAGCAGTTCTTC
CDR3: CSVGLTGGWDEQFF

D: NA
V: TRBV9
size: few
J: TRBJ1-6
DNA: TGTGCCAGCAGCGTGGGGGGGACGAATTCACCCCTCCACTTT
CDR3: CASSVGGTNSPLHF

D: NA
V: TRBV5-1
size: NA
J: TRBJ2-1
DNA: TGCGCCAGCAGCTCCGGCGGGATAACCAATGAGCAGTTCTTC
CDR3: CASSSGGITNEQFF

D: TRBD2
V: TRBV20-1
size: NA
J: TRBJ2-5
DNA: TGCTGTGCTCTCCCAAAGGGACTAGCGGGACAAGAGACCCAGTACTTC
CDR3: CCALPKGLAGQETQYF

D: NA
V: TRBV7-9
size: NA
J: TRBJ2-7
DNA: TGTGCCAGCAGTTCTATTAAAGGAGTCTACGAGCAGTACTTC
CDR3: CASSSIKGVYEQYF

D: TRBD2
V: TRBV9
size: many
J: TRBJ2-1
DNA: TGTGCCAGCAGCCGCCGAACCGGGACTACAAACAATGAGCAGTTCTTC
CDR3: CASSRRTGTTNNEQFF

D: TRBD1
V: TRBV7-2
size: few
J: TRBJ2-5
DNA: TGTGCCAGCAGCTCAGACAGGGGGAGAGAGACCCAGTACTTC
CDR3: CASSSDRGRETQYF

D: NA
V: TRBV11-2
size: few
J: TRBJ2-7
DNA: TGTGCCAGCAGCTCCCAACAGGGAGTCGAGCAGTACTTC
CDR3: CASSSQQGVEQYF

D: NA
V: TRBV12-3/TRBV12-4
size: many
J: TRBJ2-1
DNA: TGTGCCAGCAGGGTCACAGGAGACGGGAGCAATGAGCAGTTCTTC
CDR3: CASRVTGDGSNEQFF

D: NA
V: TRBV6-5
size: many
J: TRBJ2-5
DNA: TGTGCCAGCAGTCACCGCCTGGCCCAAGAGACCCAGTACTTC
CDR3: CASSHRLAQETQYF

D: TRBD2
V: TRBV20-1
size: few
J: TRBJ2-3
DNA: TGCAGTGCTGTAGCGGGAGCTAGCACAGATACGCAGTATTTT
CDR3: CSAVAGASTDTQYF

D: NA
V: TRBV28
size: many
J: TRBJ2-7
DNA: TGTGCCAGCCAGTCCCCAACGCGCGAGCAGTACTTC
CDR3: CASQSPTREQYF

D: TRBD2
V: TRBV7-8
size: many
J: TRBJ2-3
DNA: TGTGCCAGCAGCTTAGTTCTAGCGGAGACCTTAAGCACAGATACGCAGTATTTT
CDR3: CASSLVLAETLSTDTQYF

D: TRBD1
V: TRBV5-1
size: many
J: TRBJ1-2
DNA: TGCGCCAGCAGCCCCGGGACAGGCTATGGCTACACCTTC
CDR3: CASSPGTGYGYTF

D: NA
V: TRBV4-3
size: NA
J: TRBJ2-5
DNA: TGCGCCAGCAGCCAAAGAGAAACCCACCAAGAGACCCAGTACTTC
CDR3: CASSQRETHQETQYF

D: TRBD2
V: TRBV12-3/TRBV12-4
size: many
J: TRBJ2-1
DNA: TGTGCCAGCAGTCTCGGACTAGCGGGGGAGCAGTTCTTC
CDR3: CASSLGLAGEQFF

D: NA
V: TRBV5-1
size: few
J: TRBJ1-4
DNA: TGCGCCAGCAGCCTCGGGACTCCAGCCAGTGAAAAACTGTTTTTT
CDR3: CASSLGTPASEKLFF

D: NA
V: TRBV3-1
size: many
J: TRBJ2-7
DNA: TGTGCCAGCAGCCAAGAACTAGGCTACTACGAGCAGTACTTC
CDR3: CASSQELGYYEQYF

D: NA
V: TRBV10-2
size: few
J: TRBJ2-1
DNA: TGCGCCAGCAGTGAGGTTGGGGGTGAGCAGTTCTTC
CDR3: CASSEVGGEQFF

D: TRBD1
V: TRBV3-1
size: NA
J: TRBJ2-7
DNA: TGTGCCAGCAGCCAAGATCATGGAGAGACAGGGGTTGGGCAGTACTTC
CDR3: CASSQDHGETGVGQYF

D: NA
V: TRBV7-2
size: many
J: TRBJ2-7
DNA: TGTGCCAGCAGCTTAGCGGTAACGGCCATATCCTACGAGCAGTACTTC
CDR3: CASSLAVTAISYEQYF

D: NA
V: TRBV28
size: few
J: TRBJ2-1
DNA: TGTGCCAGCAGTTATCCAGGGGGGTACAATGAGCAGTTCTTC
CDR3: CASSYPGGYNEQFF

D: NA
V: TRBV10-2
size: many
J: TRBJ2-1
DNA: TGCGCCAGCAGTGACGGTCGGGGGCGGGGGAATGAGCAGTTCTTC
CDR3: CASSDGRGRGNEQFF

D: TRBD1
V: TRBV7-6
size: many
J: TRBJ2-1
DNA: TGTGCCAGCAGCTCATGGGGACAGGGAGCCTACAATGAGCAGTTCTTC
CDR3: CASSSWGQGAYNEQFF

D: TRBD2
V: TRBV5-1
size: NA
J: TRBJ2-3
DNA: TGCGCCAGCAGCTCCGGGCGGGACTATAAAACAGATACGCAGTATTTT
CDR3: CASSSGRDYKTDTQYF

D: NA
V: TRBV18
size: few
J: TRBJ2-2
DNA: TGTGCCAGCTCACCTTTCGGGGGGGAGCTGTTTTTT
CDR3: CASSPFGGELFF

D: TRBD2
V: TRBV25-1
size: few
J: TRBJ2-7
DNA: TGTGCCAGCACAGAGCGGGGAGCCTACGAGCAGTACTTC
CDR3: CASTERGAYEQYF

D: NA
V: TRBV20-1
size: NA
J: TRBJ2-7
DNA: TGCAGTGCTAGAGACTCTACCACCTACGAGCAGTACTTC
CDR3: CSARDSTTYEQYF

D: NA
V: TRBV5-1
size: NA
J: TRBJ2-3
DNA: TGCGCCAGCAGCTTGGCTTGGAGCACAGATACGCAGTATTTT
CDR3: CASSLAWSTDTQYF

D: NA
V: TRBV25-1
size: NA
J: TRBJ2-2
DNA: TGTGCCAGCAGCCAGACGGATTCCTTCCCCGGGGAGCTGTTTTTT
CDR3: CASSQTDSFPGELFF

D: NA
V: TRBV11-2
size: many
J: TRBJ2-1
DNA: TGTGCCAGCAGCTTAGAGGCGGGGTTTAACAATGAGCAGTTCTTC
CDR3: CASSLEAGFNNEQFF

D: NA
V: TRBV5-1
size: many
J: TRBJ2-5
DNA: TGCGCCAGCAGCCTCGGGCCCCCGCAGGGAGAGACCCAGTACTTC
CDR3: CASSLGPPQGETQYF

D: NA
V: TRBV6-5
size: many
J: TRBJ2-5
DNA: TGTGCCAGCAGTCACGGCCCCGGGAGAGGGTCGGAGACCCAGTACTTC
CDR3: CASSHGPGRGSETQYF

D: NA
V: TRBV29-1
size: many
J: TRBJ2-1
DNA: TGCAGCGTTGGCGGGGCCATGATGGGCTCCTACAATGAGCAGTTCTTC
CDR3: CSVGGAMMGSYNEQFF

D: NA
V: TRBV27
size: few
J: TRBJ2-1
DNA: TGTGCCAGCAGTTCCCCCGTCCAGGGTATCTCCTACAATGAGCAGTTCTTC
CDR3: CASSSPVQGISYNEQFF

D: NA
V: TRBV5-4
size: many
J: TRBJ2-1
DNA: TGTGCCAGCAAAAACTTTGGAACAGGCGGTGAGCAGTTCTTC
CDR3: CASKNFGTGGEQFF

D: TRBD1
V: TRBV6-5
size: NA
J: TRBJ2-7
DNA: TGTGCCAGCAGTTACGCCGGGACAGGGAACTACGAGCAGTACTTC
CDR3: CASSYAGTGNYEQYF

D: NA
V: TRBV5-1
size: many
J: TRBJ2-7
DNA: TGCGCCAGCAGCTTGGCAGGGACCGACCCCTACGAGCAGTACTTC
CDR3: CASSLAGTDPYEQYF